A single sample is the source of the 2 T cell receptor beta chains below, sequenced in a study of somatic mutations in cytotoxic T cells in rheumatoid arthritis. The protocol was immunoSEQ multiplex PCR, while the TCRdb copy is restricted to in-frame clones and leaves out a portion. The sample records thousands of clones, 70% being singletons. The specimen was CD8+ T cells sorted from blood. These receptors were obtained from a man aged 35 to 55 in good health.

This clone is large (0.1 to 1%) by share. The V and J genes are TRBV15 and TRBJ2-1, with D maybe TRBD1 (6 bases). CDR3 length: 17 residues. CDR1 is LNHNV and CDR2 is YYDKDF in the germline V gene (reference sequence). With 2 bases removed from V and 1 base from J, the gap between germline ends came to 15 bases. The CDR3 nucleotides are TGTGCCACCAGCAGACCGAACAGGGTGTGGTCCTACAATGAGCAGTTCTTC. Encoded protein: CATSRPNRVWSYNEQFF.

This rearrangement joins TRBV6-1 to TRBJ2-5; 12 nucleotides match TRBD2. Germline CDR1 reads MNHNS; CDR2 reads SASEGT. The CDR3 sequence is 15 residues long. J lost 4 bases, V lost 2 bases, and 2 bases had no gene match. CDR3 amino acids: CASSELAGGPETQYF. The CDR3 DNA reads as TGTGCCAGCAGTGAACTAGCGGGGGGGCCAGAGACCCAGTACTTC.